This T cell receptor (beta chain) was profiled in a study of T cell responses to AZD1222 COVID-19 vaccine. The repertoire was sequenced with immunoSEQ multiplex PCR; TCRdb's copy has only in-frame clones and lacks some. Among about 120,000 clones, around 84% were seen once, and the ten largest hold 17%. Trimming pared 2 bases from V and 8 bases from J, leaving 15 bases between. CDR3 length: 13 amino acids. The germline V gene has CDR1 SQVTM and CDR2 ANQGSEA. Specimen: peripheral blood, collected 28 days after the second AZD1222 dose. The sequence was obtained from an adult who received the AZD1222 COVID-19 vaccine. The gene calls are TRBV29-1 and TRBJ1-2; a weak D match, TRBD1 (6 bases). The CDR3 sequence: CSVEPTEQGGYTF. CDR3 nucleotide sequence: TGCAGCGTTGAACCCACTGAACAGGGAGGCTACACCTTC.